The 21 T cell receptor beta chains reported below all come from one sample, sequenced in a study of tumor-infiltrating lymphocytes in oesophageal squamous cell carcinoma. TCRdb reprocessed the PCR reads via MiXCR and lists one record per CDR3 protein. The table has approximately 13,000 distinct CDR3 sequences, around 56% seen once; the top ten hold 32%. Sample: esophageal tumor tissue. Every receptor here comes from a female donor with esophageal squamous cell carcinoma.

This chain connects TRBV7-6 to TRBJ2-3, with 13 positions matching TRBD2. The CDR3 totals 17 residues. The J segment lost 3 bases and the V segment lost 4 bases, leaving 7 bases of the junction unmatched. Per the germline V gene, CDR1 is SGHVS and CDR2 is FNYEAQ. The CDR3 here is CASSSTGTSGVTDTQYF. The CDR3 DNA reads as TGTGCCAGCAGCTCCACCGGGACTAGCGGGGTAACAGATACGCAGTATTTT.

The V and J genes are TRBV7-3 and TRBJ2-1; D remains ambiguous. The CDR3 extends over 13 amino acids. In germline, CDR1 is SGHTA, CDR2 FQGTGA. V shed 2 bases and J shed 5 bases, with 7 bases lying between them. CDR3: CASSLGRDNEQFF. CDR3 sequence (DNA): TGTGCCAGCAGCTTAGGCCGGGACAATGAGCAGTTCTTC.

The chain couples TRBV7-3 to TRBJ2-1, with D possibly being TRBD1 (6 bases). V shed 5 bases and J shed 4 bases, with 15 bases lying between them. The CDR3 has 15 residues. Germline values: CDR1 SGHTA, CDR2 FQGTGA. The CDR3 bases are TGTGCCAGCAGCGGATGGCCAGGGGAGTACAATGAGCAGTTCTTC. Translation gives CASSGWPGEYNEQFF.

This clonotype was seen a single time. This sequence joins TRBV7-2 and TRBJ2-3; 7 bases are shared with TRBD2. The CDR3 is 15 residues long. The V gene end was trimmed by 6 bases and the J gene end by 6 bases; junction bases not matched to a gene: 12. Germline values: CDR1 SGHTA, CDR2 FQGNSA. The DNA for the CDR3 is TGTGCCAGCAGGCCAGCGGGGCTCCGGGGTGATACGCAGTATTTT. Its translation: CASRPAGLRGDTQYF.

Worth noting for this clonotype: The CDR3 end shows no conserved phenylalanine or tryptophan, and so a read error is likely. The DNA is left out, because the CDR3 cannot be placed on it with certainty; the CDR3 is given as TCRdb lists it. The genes are TRBV7-3 and TRBJ2-3; the DNA was not compared with TRBD1, the D call given in the table. CDR1 and CDR2 from the germline V gene are SGHTA and FQGTGA. The CDR3 is 17 residues long, ends included. This chain's CDR3 is CASSLNWGQGNEQYFGP.

This clonotype was counted a few times. This chain links TRBV28 with TRBJ1-1; unclear D gene. Trimming took 2 bases from V and 1 from J, leaving 8 bases between them. The CDR3 totals 14 residues. Germline CDR1 and CDR2: MDHEN and SYDVKM. The CDR3 DNA reads as TGTGCCAGCAGTTTACGAGGACCGAACACTGAAGCTTTCTTT. This gives the protein CASSLRGPNTEAFF. Full variable domain (rest looked up from reference TRBV28 and TRBJ1-1): DVKVTQSSRYLVKRTGEKVFLECVQDMDHENMFWYRQDPGLGLRLIYFSYDVKMKEKGDIPEGYSVSREKKERFSLILESASTNQTSMYLCASSLRGPNTEAFFGQGTRLTVV.

There are many counts of this clonotype. The chain employs TRBV5-1 and TRBJ2-3; 8 nucleotides match TRBD1. Germline V CDR1 and CDR2: SGHRS, YFSETQ. The CDR3 runs to 15 residues. The V segment lost 5 bases and the J segment 2 bases; nucleotides outside the gene matches: 7. CDR3 sequence (DNA): TGCGCCAGCAGGCCCGGGACAGGTAACACAGATACGCAGTATTTT. Residues: CASRPGTGNTDTQYF. Filled out from reference TRBV5-1 and TRBJ2-3, the complete variable domain reads KAGVTQTPRYLIKTRGQQVTLSCSPISGHRSVSWYQQTPGQGLQFLFEYFSETQRNKGNFPGRFSGRQFSNSRSEMNVSTLELGDSALYLCASRPGTGNTDTQYFGPGTRLTVL.

This chain links TRBV7-2 with TRBJ2-5; TRBD2 aligns across 8 bases. The J call could be wrong; TRBJ2-3 is a better fit for the DNA end. Germline lookup yields CDR1 SGHTA and CDR2 FQGNSA. CDR3 length: 15 amino acids. As DNA, the CDR3 is TGTGCCAGCAGCTTAGGACGGGAGGGCCTAAATACGCAGTATTTT. It yields the protein CASSLGREGLNTQYF.

The gene calls are TRBV19 and TRBJ2-1; no definite D call. TRBJ1-2 explains the end of the DNA better; the J call may be wrong. This CDR3 has 15 residues. Per the germline V gene, CDR1 is LNHDA and CDR2 is SQIVND (reference sequence). The CDR3 sequence: CASSPTSAGHYGYTF. The CDR3 bases are TGTGCCAGTAGCCCCACTTCGGCGGGTCACTATGGCTACACCTTC.

The chain has TRBV7-9 and TRBJ2-1; no reliable D call. The end of the DNA is better explained by TRBJ2-7, so the J call may be wrong. Germline-derived CDR1 and CDR2 are SEHNR and FQNEAQ (reference sequence). This CDR3 spans 15 amino acids. The CDR3 reads CASSITLSSYNEQYF. The CDR3 DNA follows: TGTGCCAGCAGCATTACCCTCAGCTCCTACAATGAGCAGTACTTC.

The chain combines TRBV11-2 with TRBJ2-5, with TRBD2 identical over 9 bases. The germline CDR1 and CDR2 sequences are SGHAT and FQNNGV. The CDR3 spans 16 residues. V gave up 0 bases and J gave up 4 bases; unmatched junction bases: 6. CDR3 nucleotides: TGTGCCAGCAGCTTAGACATGGCTAGCGGGACAGAGACCCAGTACTTC. This codes for CASSLDMASGTETQYF.

V and J are TRBV11-2 and TRBJ2-5; D may be TRBD1 (6 bases). V lost 5 bases and J lost 7, with 17 bases in between. Germline CDR1 reads SGHAT; CDR2 reads FQNNGV. The CDR3 is made up of 14 amino acids. Here the CDR3 reads CASSPRQAEGTQYF. The DNA of the CDR3 is TGTGCCAGCAGCCCCCGACAGGCCGAAGGGACCCAGTACTTC.

The chain joins TRBV24-1 to TRBJ2-5, with TRBD1 matching over 7 bases. CDR3 length: 14 amino acids. Germline lookup yields CDR1 KGHDR and CDR2 SFDVKD. Trimming cost V 3 bases and J 7 bases; bases outside gene matches: 7. The CDR3 sequence: CATSDRDRVGTQYF. The CDR3 DNA is TGTGCCACCAGTGATCGAGACAGGGTGGGGACCCAGTACTTC.

The chain recombines TRBV6-4 with TRBJ1-1; 7 bases match TRBD1. The CDR3 extends over 14 amino acids. Looked up from germline, CDR1 is MRHNA and CDR2 is SNTAGT. Unmatched junction bases numbered 6, after V lost 4 bases and J lost 4 bases. The CDR3 nucleotides are TGTGCCAGCAGTGGTAGGGGGCGGATCACTGAAGCTTTCTTT. Translating gives CASSGRGRITEAFF.

Within the sample, this clonotype is large. V is TRBV7-8 and J is TRBJ1-2; 7 positions agree with TRBD1. The CDR3 runs 14 residues. The germline gives CDR1 SGHVS, CDR2 FQNEAQ. V gave up 3 bases and J gave up 2 bases; unmatched junction bases: 3. DNA of the CDR3: TGTGCCAGCAGCTTCAAACAGGGGAACTATGGCTACACCTTC. Translated: CASSFKQGNYGYTF.

The gene calls are TRBV7-6 and TRBJ2-3; tentatively, D is TRBD2 (6 bases). Germline assignment: CDR1 SGHVS and CDR2 FNYEAQ. The CDR3 is 14 residues long. Deletions cut 3 bases from V and 2 bases from J, with 9 bases between. The DNA for the CDR3 is TGTGCCAGCAGCTTCGGCGGGAACACAGATACGCAGTATTTT. Its translation is CASSFGGNTDTQYF.

This sequence joins TRBV11-2 and TRBJ1-1; D remains ambiguous. Germline V gene lookup returns CDR1 SGHAT and CDR2 FQNNGV. V was trimmed by 1 base and J by 1 base, leaving 4 bases between them. The CDR3 sequence is 13 residues long. The CDR3 DNA follows: TGTGCCAGCAGCTTAGGTTGGAACACTGAAGCTTTCTTT. The encoded protein is CASSLGWNTEAFF.

The chain has TRBV7-6 and TRBJ2-7; 7 bases are a match to TRBD2. TRBJ2-1 matches the DNA end more closely, so the J call is doubtful. The CDR3 has 16 amino acids. Germline-derived CDR1 and CDR2 are SGHVS and FNYEAQ. The CDR3 reads CASSRIGEGLSDEQFF. In nucleotides, the CDR3 is TGTGCCAGCAGCCGGATAGGGGAGGGCCTTAGCGATGAGCAGTTCTTC.

This clonotype was found once. CDR3 protein: CASSLIRANYEQYF. The CDR3, as DNA: TGTGCCAGCAGCCTCATCCGGGCAAACTACGAGCAGTACTTC. The chain combines TRBV7-2 with TRBJ2-5; no clear D. The last part of the DNA fits TRBJ2-7 better; the J call may be wrong. The CDR3 contains 14 residues. Germline V gives CDR1 SGHTA, CDR2 FQGNSA.

In its sample, this clonotype was seen many times. The chain combines TRBV6-1 with TRBJ1-1; D is uncertain. Trimming stripped 5 bases from V and 6 bases from J, with 10 bases between. This CDR3 is 12 amino acids long. Germline assignment: CDR1 MNHNS and CDR2 SASEGT. The DNA for the CDR3 is TGTGCCAGCAGTAAAGATATGGCTGAAGCTTTCTTT. Its translation: CASSKDMAEAFF.

V gene TRBV5-1 combines with J gene TRBJ1-4, with D perhaps matching TRBD1 (5 bases). The germline CDR1 and CDR2 sequences are SGHRS and YFSETQ. The germline V and J ends were trimmed by 0 bases and 8 bases, with 14 bases remaining between them. This CDR3 region has 15 residues. CDR3 in amino acids: CASSLALGKGEKLFF. For the CDR3, the DNA is TGCGCCAGCAGCTTGGCTTTGGGGAAGGGGGAAAAACTGTTTTTT.